One T cell receptor beta chain is described in this entry. Its antigen is unidentified. Germline V gene data show CDR1 as SGHRS and CDR2 as YFSETQ. CDR3 length: 13 amino acids. The sample comes from a study of cytomegalovirus exposure and HLA in healthy donors. TCRdb keeps only in-frame clones here, not all; method: immunoSEQ multiplex PCR. The table includes 200,000 to 300,000 clones, 90% detected once. Overall study findings and caveats: The study found most TCR sequences rare, yet found some public TCRs in many donors. Confirmation in vitro established that a few CMV-associated chains were specific for CMV antigens. Cytomegalovirus status was reportedly diagnosed by the classifier with high sensitivity and specificity. The authors listed roughly 150 TCR beta chains as cytomegalovirus-associated.

The chain links TRBV5-1 to TRBJ2-1; no reliable D call. The clonotype comes from a woman under 40 in good health and CMV-seronegative. The sample consisted of PBMCs. The CDR3 sequence is CATSQPSLGEQFF. The CDR3 nucleotides read TGCGCTACGAGCCAGCCTTCCTTGGGTGAGCAGTTCTTC.